The present entry profiles one TCR beta chain with its context. Its antigen is undetermined. These data originate in a study of T cell repertoires in cytomegalovirus infection. Study at large: TCR beta signatures that were public indicated CMV infection and matching HLA type.

Study observations and caveats: Summed frequency of public TCR beta families distinguished CMV carriers with the relevant HLA. Within the response measured ex vivo, HLA-C-restricted CMV-specific TCR beta clonotypes were dominant.

MiXCR, run by TCRdb on the reads, gives a single entry per CDR3 protein. The repertoire has 450,000 to 600,000 distinct CDR3 sequences, about 44% of them found once; the top ten carry roughly two fifths. V was trimmed by 5 bases and J by 4 bases, leaving 15 bases between them. The CDR3 totals 14 residues. Germline CDR1 reads SGHAT; CDR2 reads FQNNGV. This receptor was taken from a human donor in good health (CMV status not recorded). Some clones in this sample may be carry-over from other donors' samples. The specimen comprised cultured PBMCs, sampled from culture after CMV antigen stimulation. The rearrangement links TRBV11-2 to TRBJ2-7; perhaps TRBD1 as D (5 bases). The CDR3 sequence: CASSQGFVHYEQYF. CDR3 nucleotide sequence: TGTGCCAGCAGCCAGGGATTCGTTCATTACGAGCAGTACTTC.